Detailed here is one T cell receptor (beta chain). Relying on iRepertoire HTBI primers and Arm-PCR of CDR3 regions, the team built TCR beta libraries. TCRdb recomputed calls from the multiplex PCR reads with MiXCR, one row per CDR3 protein. The table shows around 450,000 distinct CDR3 sequences, with 15% to 20% occurring only once. This entry belongs to a study of regulatory T cells in long-lasting Graves disease. Germline V lookup: CDR1 SQVTM, CDR2 ANQGSEA. The length of the CDR3 is 14 residues. Trimming took 6 bases from V and 0 from J, leaving 12 bases between them. The sample's time point: newly diagnosed GD, antithyroid drugs for less than 3 months. PBMC-derived RNA was used for the TCR library. The same sample was also used in a study of T cells in Graves' hyperthyroidism and ophthalmopathy.

The clonotype was recovered from a man aged 40-50 years with Graves disease. This sample comprised peripheral blood mononuclear cells (PBMCs), obtained at new diagnosis, from a patient treated with antithyroid drugs. V is TRBV29-1 and J is TRBJ2-1, with D possibly being TRBD1 (5 bases). This chain's CDR3 is CSVVGHRSYNEQFF. CDR3 sequence (DNA): TGCAGCGTCGTAGGACACCGCTCCTACAATGAGCAGTTCTTC.